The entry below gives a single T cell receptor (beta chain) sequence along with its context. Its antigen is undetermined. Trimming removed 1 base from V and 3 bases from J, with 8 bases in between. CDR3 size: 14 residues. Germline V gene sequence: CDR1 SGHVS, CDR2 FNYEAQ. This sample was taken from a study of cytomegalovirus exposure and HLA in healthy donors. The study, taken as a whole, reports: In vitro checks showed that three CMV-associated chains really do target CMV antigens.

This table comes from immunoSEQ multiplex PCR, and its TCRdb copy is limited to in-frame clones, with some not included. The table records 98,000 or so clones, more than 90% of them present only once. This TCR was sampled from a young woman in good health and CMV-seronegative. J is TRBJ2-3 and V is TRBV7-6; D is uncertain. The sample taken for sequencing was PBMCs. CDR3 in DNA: TGTGCCAGCAGCTTAGGACAATCAACAGATACGCAGTATTTT. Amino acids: CASSLGQSTDTQYF. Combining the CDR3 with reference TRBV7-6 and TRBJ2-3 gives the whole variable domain GAGVSQSPRYKVTKRGQDVALRCDPISGHVSLYWYRQALGQGPEFLTYFNYEAQQDKSGLPNDRFSAERPEGSISTLTIQRTEQRDSAMYRCASSLGQSTDTQYFGPGTRLTVL.